Below, one T cell receptor (beta chain) is given with its context. Methods used by the authors: Counts of nucleated cells, estimated from reference gene primer amplification, were obtained. Sequencing used immunoSEQ multiplex PCR; TCRdb keeps in-frame clones, though not all of them. The DNA was the basis for D and trimming; V, J and clone size are from that table. This repertoire shows some 150,000 clones, around 85% found once; its top ten account for around 28%. This CDR3 has 14 residues. V gave up 7 bases and J gave up 3 bases, with 10 bases separating them. Per the germline V gene, CDR1 is WSHSY and CDR2 is SAAADI. The sample belongs to a study of blood T cell repertoires in COVID-19. Whole-study context: Acute-phase and convalescent COVID-19 samples originated in the United States, Italy and Spain. The cDNA or gDNA used as material had been derived from T cells, B-cell-depleted T cells, or PBMCs.

This sequence originates from an older woman with acute or convalescent COVID-19. The chain employs TRBV10-2 and TRBJ1-6; D remains ambiguous. Sequenced input: peripheral blood. CDR3 nucleotides: TGCGCCAGCATAGCCCCGGACTATAATTCACCCCTCCACTTT. Protein sequence: CASIAPDYNSPLHF.